The T cell receptor beta chain under discussion was sequenced for a study of blood T cell repertoires in COVID-19. Study-wide context: There were acute and convalescent COVID-19 samples, and they came from the United States, Italy and Spain. Sample material is recorded as cDNA or gDNA derived from T cells, B-cell-depleted T cells, or PBMCs.

The repertoire was sequenced with immunoSEQ multiplex PCR; TCRdb's copy has only in-frame clones and lacks some. The sample gives over 150,000 clones, more than 65% of which show up once; 13% is in the top ten. Trimming removed 5 bases from V and 0 bases from J, with 11 bases in between. CDR3 length equals 16 residues. In germline, CDR1 is MGHRA, CDR2 YSYEKL. The V and J genes are TRBV4-1 and TRBJ1-6, with D possibly matching TRBD1 (6 bases). Input material: peripheral blood. This TCR came from a human donor in a cohort sampled during active COVID-19. CDR3 in DNA: TGCGCCAGCAGCGCACAGGGTAGCTCCTATAATTCACCCCTCCACTTT. Its translation: CASSAQGSSYNSPLHF.